These 10 T cell receptor beta chains share one sample of origin, sequenced in a study of blood T cell repertoires in COVID-19 (dated by TCRdb to 2018 to 2021). Library creation used the immunoSEQ multiplex PCR assay. Imported from immuneACCESS, the table was reduced by TCRdb to in-frame sequences with V and J called. These copies leave out some clones; in studies compared against another copy, an unresolved V gene accounts for under half, and the cause of the remainder is not known. This sample lists 70,000 to 80,000 clones; approximately 86% were detected once. The top ten constitute 12% of the sample. Material: peripheral blood. These receptors were collected from a human donor in a cohort sampled during active COVID-19.

The chain links TRBV12-5 to TRBJ2-3, with D uncertain. In germline, CDR1 is LGHNT, CDR2 FRNRAP. The V end was cut by 7 bases, the J end by 9 bases, with 14 bases between. The CDR3 totals 12 residues. The CDR3, as DNA: TGTGCTAGTGTTCGAGACTCGGCCACGCAGTATTTT. As protein: CASVRDSATQYF.

V and J are TRBV7-9 and TRBJ2-1; D possibly corresponds to TRBD2 (6 bases). Trimming stripped 4 bases from V and 0 bases from J, with 10 bases between. Germline lookup yields CDR1 SEHNR and CDR2 FQNEAQ (reference sequence). This CDR3 region has 15 residues. This chain's CDR3 is CASSSGGSSYNEQFF. CDR3 DNA sequence: TGTGCCAGCAGCTCCGGGGGAAGCTCCTACAATGAGCAGTTCTTC.

This rearrangement joins TRBV14 to TRBJ2-5; D might be TRBD2 (5 bases). V lost 1 base to trimming and J lost 7 bases, with 16 bases between them. Germline V gives CDR1 SGHDN, CDR2 FVKESK. CDR3 length equals 15 residues. The CDR3 coding sequence is TGTGCCAGCAGCCAAGGTGGATCGGACTTATCGACCCAGTACTTC. This gives the protein CASSQGGSDLSTQYF.

Concerning this clone itself: The germline gene is not matched at one end of the junction; a read error may be the cause. The chain links TRBV6-5 to TRBJ2-7; 9 bases agree with TRBD2. Germline CDR1 is MNHEY and CDR2 is SVGAGI. The CDR3 is 11 residues long. The CDR3 region has the DNA TGTGCCAGCACCGAGGGACTAGCTCGGGACTTC. Translated: CASTEGLARDF.

The chain joins TRBV24-1 to TRBJ2-5; TRBD2 is a possible D gene (6 bases). Trimming cost V 1 base and J 5 bases, with 16 bases left between them. The CDR3 has 16 residues. In germline, CDR1 is KGHDR, CDR2 SFDVKD. The CDR3 here is CATSDFTGGVVETQYF. The DNA for the CDR3 is TGTGCCACCAGTGATTTTACAGGAGGGGTGGTCGAGACCCAGTACTTC.

The chain has TRBV19 and TRBJ1-2; 8 bases fit TRBD1. The V segment lost 4 bases and the J segment 3 bases; nucleotides outside the gene matches: 10. The CDR3 is made up of 16 amino acids. Germline V gene lookup returns CDR1 LNHDA and CDR2 SQIVND (reference sequence). CDR3 nucleotide sequence: TGTGCCAGTAGTACCCGCGACAGGGGACCCCACTATGGCTACACCTTC. This translates into CASSTRDRGPHYGYTF.

The chain carries TRBV30 and TRBJ1-2; the match to TRBD1 covers 9 bases. Germline values: CDR1 GTSNPN, CDR2 SVGIG (reference sequence). CDR3 length: 12 amino acids. With V trimmed by 8 bases and J by 4 bases, 5 bases remained unmatched. DNA of the CDR3: TGTGCCAGGGACAGGGCTGGCTATGGCTACACCTTC. Amino acids: CARDRAGYGYTF.

V gene TRBV5-5 combines with J gene TRBJ2-2; TRBD2 agrees at 7 bases. Germline values: CDR1 SGHKS, CDR2 YYEKEE (reference sequence). The CDR3 covers 15 residues. The V and J ends lost 2 bases and 6 bases, in that order; junction bases with no gene match: 7. CDR3 sequence reads: CASSFISGVAGELFF. The CDR3 DNA is TGTGCCAGCAGCTTCATCAGCGGGGTTGCCGGGGAGCTGTTTTTT.

The J gene is TRBJ1-4, the V gene TRBV30; 7 bases are a match to TRBD1. This CDR3 contains 15 residues. V lost 0 bases to trimming and J lost 9 bases; unmatched junction nucleotides: 10. Germline V CDR1 and CDR2: GTSNPN, SVGIG (reference sequence). CDR3 coding DNA: TGTGCCTGGAGTGTATGGGGGACAGCCGCTCAAAAACTGTTTTTT. It yields the protein CAWSVWGTAAQKLFF.

The genes are TRBV7-2 and TRBJ2-7; 8 bases match TRBD1. The germline V gene encodes CDR1 SGHTA and CDR2 FQGNSA. The V and J ends lost 0 bases and 6 bases, in that order; junction bases with no gene match: 7. The CDR3 sequence is 15 residues long. In DNA form, the CDR3 reads TGTGCCAGCAGCTTAGCGCGGGGACAGGTAGCCGAGCAGTACTTC. Encoded protein: CASSLARGQVAEQYF.